Following are 20 T cell receptor beta chains from one sample sequenced in a study of T cell clonotyping in hematopoietic cell transplantation. Generated by immunoSEQ multiplex PCR, the TCRdb table keeps only in-frame clones and is missing some. The sample lists some 40,000 clones; approximately 95% were seen once. Sequences were obtained from peripheral blood mononuclear cells. The receptors here all came from a man aged 25-45 years in good health. Some clones in this sample may be carry-over from other donors' samples.

The chain is built from TRBV30 and TRBJ2-1; 10 bases are a match to TRBD1. The V gene's germline CDR1 is GTSNPN and CDR2 SVGIG (reference sequence). Trimming at V came to 2 bases and at J to 5 bases, leaving 3 bases not matched to a gene. The CDR3 is 14 amino acids. Here the CDR3 reads CAWSTGTGDNEQFF. The CDR3 region has the DNA TGTGCCTGGAGTACCGGGACAGGGGACAATGAGCAGTTCTTC.

This rearrangement joins TRBV7-9 to TRBJ2-7, with D possibly TRBD2 on 6 matching bases. Trimming left V 2 bases short and J 2 bases short, with 13 bases between. CDR3 size: 15 residues. CDR1 is SEHNR and CDR2 is FQNEAQ in the germline V gene (reference sequence). The CDR3 region is CASSLSGFPTYEQYF. CDR3 nucleotide sequence: TGTGCCAGCAGCTTAAGCGGGTTTCCAACCTACGAGCAGTACTTC.

The V gene is TRBV11-2, the J gene TRBJ2-7, with unresolved D. Germline assignment: CDR1 SGHAT and CDR2 FQNNGV. The germline V and J ends were trimmed by 0 bases and 2 bases, with 8 bases remaining between them. The CDR3 is 14 amino acids. The CDR3 sequence: CASSLESNPYEQYF. The CDR3 bases are TGTGCCAGCAGCTTAGAGTCTAATCCCTACGAGCAGTACTTC. The full variable domain, its missing parts supplied by reference TRBV11-2 and TRBJ2-7, is EAGVAQSPRYKIIEKRQSVAFWCNPISGHATLYWYQQILGQGPKLLIQFQNNGVVDDSQLPKDRFSAERLKGVDSTLKIQPAKLEDSAVYLCASSLESNPYEQYFGPGTRLTVT.

The rearrangement joins TRBV4-1 to TRBJ1-1; 8 positions match TRBD1. The CDR3 has 16 residues. With V trimmed by 4 bases and J by 4 bases, 11 bases remained unmatched. Per germline, CDR1 MGHRA and CDR2 YSYEKL. This CDR3 is CASSRKIGGQGTEAFF. The CDR3 coding sequence is TGCGCCAGCAGCCGCAAGATAGGTGGACAGGGCACTGAAGCTTTCTTT.

The J gene is TRBJ2-7, the V gene TRBV7-2; D is possibly TRBD2 (5 bases). In germline, CDR1 is SGHTA, CDR2 FQGNSA. V shed 2 bases and J shed 4 bases, with 9 bases lying between them. This CDR3 has 13 amino acids. CDR3 DNA: TGTGCCAGCAGCTTAACAAGGAGGTACGAGCAGTACTTC. As protein: CASSLTRRYEQYF.

The rearrangement uses TRBV5-1 and TRBJ2-3; D unclear. V gave up 2 bases and J gave up 6 bases, with 4 bases separating them. CDR3 length equals 11 residues. Germline lookup yields CDR1 SGHRS and CDR2 YFSETQ. CDR3 DNA: TGCGCCAGCAGCTTATCGGATACGCAGTATTTT. Protein: CASSLSDTQYF.

V and J are TRBV7-3 and TRBJ2-3, with 14 nucleotides matching TRBD2. The CDR3 is made up of 17 amino acids. J lost 5 bases, V lost 2 bases, and 6 bases had no gene match. Per germline, CDR1 SGHTA and CDR2 FQGTGA. The CDR3 protein is CASSLVGTSGSGDTQYF. CDR3 in DNA: TGTGCCAGCAGCTTAGTGGGGACTAGCGGGAGTGGAGATACGCAGTATTTT.

The chain has TRBV13 and TRBJ1-5; 7 bases match TRBD1. This CDR3 region has 14 residues. V was clipped by 4 bases and J by 6 bases; unmatched bases: 6. Per germline, CDR1 PRHDT and CDR2 FYEKMQ (reference sequence). The CDR3 sequence is CASSSRGQSQPQHF. In DNA, the CDR3 is TGTGCCAGCAGCTCGAGGGGGCAGAGTCAGCCCCAGCATTTT.

V and J are TRBV2 and TRBJ1-5, with 8 bases aligning to TRBD1. V dropped 6 bases and J dropped 6; count of bases not matched to a gene: 7. Germline V gene lookup returns CDR1 SNHLY and CDR2 FYNNEI. CDR3 size: 14 residues. The CDR3 region is CASRAQGAGQPQHF. CDR3 DNA sequence: TGTGCCAGCAGAGCTCAGGGGGCAGGTCAGCCCCAGCATTTT.

J is TRBJ1-5 and V is TRBV2; D remains ambiguous. Germline V CDR1 and CDR2: SNHLY, FYNNEI. There are 17 residues in the CDR3. The V gene lost 2 bases and the J gene lost 3 bases, with 17 bases spanning the gap. The CDR3 DNA is TGTGCCAGCAGTGAATATTCCGGAGGAGGGATCAATCAGCCCCAGCATTTT. Translating it yields CASSEYSGGGINQPQHF.

The rearrangement uses TRBV29-1 and TRBJ1-2; a possible D gene is TRBD1 (5 bases). Per the germline V gene, CDR1 is SQVTM and CDR2 is ANQGSEA. Trimming took off 3 bases at V and 4 bases at J, with 6 bases between the two ends. The CDR3 runs to 11 residues. CDR3: CSVDDSYGYTF. The CDR3 nucleotides are TGCAGCGTTGACGACAGCTATGGCTACACCTTC. Based on the CDR3 plus reference TRBV29-1 and TRBJ1-2, the full variable domain is SAVISQKPSRDICQRGTSLTIQCQVDSQVTMMFWYRQQPGQSLTLIATANQGSEATYESGFVIDKFPISRPNLTFSTLTVSNMSPEDSSIYLCSVDDSYGYTFGSGTRLTVV.

The chain links TRBV5-1 to TRBJ1-1; a weak D match, TRBD1 (5 bases). Trimming stripped 3 bases from V and 0 bases from J, with 15 bases between. Germline-derived CDR1 and CDR2 are SGHRS and YFSETQ. CDR3 length equals 16 residues. CDR3 DNA: TGCGCCAGCAGCTCTGGACAAGGTAACTTGAACACTGAAGCTTTCTTT. It translates to CASSSGQGNLNTEAFF. Full variable domain (missing parts from reference TRBV5-1 and TRBJ1-1): KAGVTQTPRYLIKTRGQQVTLSCSPISGHRSVSWYQQTPGQGLQFLFEYFSETQRNKGNFPGRFSGRQFSNSRSEMNVSTLELGDSALYLCASSSGQGNLNTEAFFGQGTRLTVV.

The genes are TRBV6-4 and TRBJ1-2; D perhaps matches TRBD1 (5 bases). With 8 bases removed from V and 3 bases from J, the gap between germline ends came to 28 bases. The CDR3 loop spans 18 amino acids. Germline CDR1 and CDR2: MRHNA and SNTAGT. The chain's CDR3 is CASHRPFEGPTLDYGYTF. CDR3 in DNA: TGTGCCAGCCACCGGCCGTTTGAGGGGCCGACGCTTGACTATGGCTACACCTTC.

The rearrangement links TRBV7-9 to TRBJ2-7; 7 nucleotides match TRBD2. This CDR3 region has 15 residues. V shed 3 bases and J 2 bases; nucleotides not matched to a gene: 7. In germline, CDR1 is SEHNR, CDR2 FQNEAQ (reference sequence). The CDR3 is CASSFSGGKTYEQYF. CDR3 DNA sequence: TGTGCCAGCAGCTTCTCGGGGGGAAAAACCTACGAGCAGTACTTC. Together with reference TRBV7-9 and TRBJ2-7, the CDR3 gives the full variable domain: DTGVSQNPRHKITKRGQNVTFRCDPISEHNRLYWYRQTLGQGPEFLTYFQNEAQLEKSRLLSDRFSAERPKGSFSTLEIQRTEQGDSAMYLCASSFSGGKTYEQYFGPGTRLTVT.

The chain links TRBV2 to TRBJ2-2, with D possibly matching TRBD2 (5 bases). CDR3 length: 14 residues. Trimming removed 7 bases at V and 0 bases at J, with 9 bases between. CDR1 SNHLY and CDR2 FYNNEI come from the germline V gene. The CDR3 sequence: CASTADSNTGELFF. The CDR3 bases are TGTGCCAGCACTGCGGACTCGAACACCGGGGAGCTGTTTTTT.

The V and J genes are TRBV29-1 and TRBJ2-3, with 10 bases lining up with TRBD1. Germline V gene lookup returns CDR1 SQVTM and CDR2 ANQGSEA. CDR3 length equals 15 residues. Trimming took 5 bases from V and 6 from J; bases not matched to a gene: 11. CDR3 sequence: CSVYPPGQGLDTQYF. CDR3 in DNA: TGCAGCGTTTATCCCCCGGGACAGGGGTTGGATACGCAGTATTTT.

This clone showed up just a few times. The chain recombines TRBV27 with TRBJ2-1; a weak D match, TRBD2 (7 bases). Germline V gives CDR1 MNHEY, CDR2 SMNVEV (reference sequence). The CDR3 covers 16 residues. The ends were cut back, 1 base at V and 6 bases at J, with 16 bases in the middle. The CDR3 DNA is TGTGCCAGCAGTTTATTAGGGGGGGAATCGGTCAATGAGCAGTTCTTC. It codes for CASSLLGGESVNEQFF.

The CDR3 DNA is TGTGCCTGGAAAAGAAGGGCAGGGAATCAGCCCCAGCATTTT. This codes for CAWKRRAGNQPQHF. The V call is TRBV30, the J call TRBJ1-5, with D possibly matching TRBD1 (5 bases). CDR3 length: 14 residues. Germline V gene sequence: CDR1 GTSNPN, CDR2 SVGIG (reference sequence). V was shortened by 4 bases and J by 4 bases, with 14 bases between the two germline ends.

V gene TRBV5-1 combines with J gene TRBJ2-1; a possible D gene is TRBD1 (6 bases). Trimming took 2 bases from V and 5 from J, leaving 8 bases between them. Per germline, CDR1 SGHRS and CDR2 YFSETQ. CDR3 length: 13 residues. The CDR3 loop reads CASSLGGHNEQFF. Written as DNA, the CDR3 is TGCGCCAGCAGCTTAGGGGGTCACAATGAGCAGTTCTTC.

This sequence joins TRBV6-6 and TRBJ1-4; D possibly corresponds to TRBD1 (5 bases). The V gene's germline CDR1 is MNHNY and CDR2 SVGAGI (reference sequence). V dropped 5 bases and J dropped 6 bases, with 19 bases sitting between them. The CDR3 length is 16 residues. CDR3 amino acids: CASSNLGTDGYEKLFF. The CDR3 DNA reads TGTGCCAGCAGTAACCTCGGGACGGACGGATATGAAAAACTGTTTTTT.